This TCR beta chain came from a study of monozygotic twins with inflammatory bowel disease. Points from the study as a whole: Evidence did not back any single strong signal or clonotype linked to IBD. Especially with disease activity, IBD patients had fewer clonotypes in common with others than healthy twins did.

The germline CDR1 and CDR2 sequences are LGHDT and YNNKEL (reference sequence). The CDR3 is 16 amino acids. UMIs were attached via template switching, each with a 6-nucleotide sample barcode. TCRdb re-analyzed the 5' RACE reads; it lists each CDR3 protein once, without DNA. This table holds about 170,000 distinct CDR3 sequences. Points on this clonotype: Its specificity is not known.

The TCR was taken from a human donor with ulcerative colitis or Crohn's disease, or a healthy co-twin of an affected twin (not recorded which). The sequencing sample was made of blood. The V gene is TRBV3-1, the J gene TRBJ2-1; TCRdb's D call of TRBD2 is untestable without DNA. CDR3: CASSLTLAGPYNEQFF.